The entry below describes one T cell receptor beta chain. The specificity of this receptor is unknown. Within one base of it there is no much larger clone, and no base qualities were kept. Trimming takes 4 bases off V and 2 bases off J; junction bases not matched to a gene: 7. Per the germline V gene (reference sequence), GTSNPN is the CDR1 and SVGIG is the CDR2. The CDR3 contains 14 residues, cysteine and phenylalanine counted. Only the CDR3 region is kept as DNA, spanning 42 bases read in frame from base 1. This sample was included in a study of blood T cell repertoires in COVID-19 (dated by TCRdb to the early 2020s). As for the study more broadly: Samples covering the acute and convalescent phases of COVID-19 were provided by collaborators in the United States, Italy and Spain. The material from the prospective study consisted of cDNA or gDNA derived from T cells, B-cell-depleted T cells, or PBMCs. The dataset comprised deeply sampled blood TCRbeta repertoires from subjects exposed to, actively infected with, or recovered from COVID-19. The repertoires were released in a freely available public database meant as a resource for research on the immune response to SARS-CoV-2. Samples came from the ongoing ImmuneRACE study (first 160 participants) plus 1,254 subjects from 6 global collaborators. Nearly every sample came with metadata listing a de-identified subject ID, COVID-19 status, age in years and sex. Where available, HLA class I and class II types were obtained from metadata supplied by the sample provider rather than from assay-based typing. What the research found in general, with its limitations: Clinical and demographic metadata were provided uncurated, with the amount varying by source and participant.

Collaborating institutions collected whole blood in K2EDTA tubes following their own protocols. For TCRbeta analysis, collaborator samples were shipped as frozen whole blood, as isolated PBMCs, or as DNA extracted from either sample type. The immunoSEQ Assay, a bias-controlled multiplex PCR, was used to amplify TCRbeta CDR3 regions from genomic DNA. From the authors' description of their analysis: Nucleated cell counts per sample were estimated from amplification of reference gene primers within the assay. Sequence reads were collapsed and filtered to measure the absolute abundance of every unique TCRbeta CDR3 rearrangement. For each sample, productive Simpson clonality was calculated as the square root of Simpson's diversity index across productive rearrangements. Sourced from immuneACCESS, this table was stored by TCRdb with only in-frame sequences that have V and J called. A share of the clones is absent; for the studies checked, an unresolved V gene accounts for under half, and the remainder has no known explanation. V, J and clone size derive from that table, while D and trimming were established from the DNA sequence. In this sample the table shows some 200,000 clones, approximately 83% of which occur a single time. About 2.4% of the sample is taken by the ten largest.

Sequencing input: peripheral blood. The clonotype was recovered from a woman aged 60-75 years with acute or convalescent COVID-19. Recombination linked TRBV30 to TRBJ2-7; the junction holds 8 bases that match TRBD1. The CDR3 has the sequence CAWMSGQATYEQYF. The sequenced DNA is TGTGCCTGGATGTCGGGACAGGCAACCTACGAGCAGTACTTC.